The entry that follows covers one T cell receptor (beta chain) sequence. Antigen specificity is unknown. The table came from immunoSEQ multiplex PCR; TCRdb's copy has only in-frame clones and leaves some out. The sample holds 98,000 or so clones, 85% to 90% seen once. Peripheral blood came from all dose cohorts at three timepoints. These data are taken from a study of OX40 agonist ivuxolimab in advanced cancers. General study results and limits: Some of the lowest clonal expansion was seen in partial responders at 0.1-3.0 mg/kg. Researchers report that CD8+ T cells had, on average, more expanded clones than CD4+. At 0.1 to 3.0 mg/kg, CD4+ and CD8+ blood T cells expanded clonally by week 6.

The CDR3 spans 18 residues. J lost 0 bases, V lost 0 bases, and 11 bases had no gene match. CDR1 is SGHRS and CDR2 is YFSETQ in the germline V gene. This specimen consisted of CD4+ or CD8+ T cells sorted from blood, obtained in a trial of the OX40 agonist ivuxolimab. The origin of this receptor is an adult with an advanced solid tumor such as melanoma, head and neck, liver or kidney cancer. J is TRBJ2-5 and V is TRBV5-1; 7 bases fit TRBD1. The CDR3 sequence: CASSLGWAGQGDQETQYF. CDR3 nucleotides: TGCGCCAGCAGCTTGGGATGGGCGGGTCAGGGGGACCAAGAGACCCAGTACTTC.